The clone carrying this T cell receptor (beta chain) has a handful of counts. The data belong to a study of cytomegalovirus exposure and HLA in healthy donors. There are 15 residues in the CDR3. The V gene lost 0 bases and the J gene lost 0 bases, with 8 bases spanning the gap. Germline-derived CDR1 and CDR2 are LGHNA and YNFKEQ. Researchers ran the PCR with 60 Vbeta and 13 Jbeta primers. Repertoires were generated with immunoSEQ multiplex PCR, while TCRdb's copy carries only in-frame clones and drops some. This sample has about 42,000 clones; around half occur once, and the top ten carry 12%. The chain uses TRBV4-2 and TRBJ1-2; D is ambiguous. The specimen was PBMCs. This clonotype was obtained from a human donor in good health. The CDR3 spells CASSQDVAANYGYTF. CDR3 sequence (DNA): TGTGCCAGCAGCCAAGATGTAGCAGCTAACTATGGCTACACCTTC.